This T cell receptor beta chain was sequenced during a study of Graves' ophthalmopathy and Graves' hyperthyroidism. Germline loops: CDR1 LNHNV, CDR2 YYDKDF (reference sequence). This CDR3 is built from 15 residues. Trimming took off 4 bases at V and 7 bases at J, with 19 bases between the two ends. The study amplified TCR beta CDR3 regions using RNA transcripts. Second-round multiplex PCR came after first-round RT-PCR with HTBI primers. TCRdb passed the multiplex PCR reads through MiXCR, listing each CDR3 protein once. The table records 400,000 or so distinct CDR3 sequences, approximately 15% of them present only once.

The TCR originated in a woman aged 18-29 years with stable Graves' hyperthyroidism. This chain joins TRBV15 and TRBJ1-2; D is possibly TRBD1 (5 bases). Sequenced sample: peripheral blood. CDR3 residues: CATSILTGVQVGYTF. CDR3 DNA: TGTGCCACCAGCATTTTAACGGGGGTTCAAGTTGGCTACACCTTC.